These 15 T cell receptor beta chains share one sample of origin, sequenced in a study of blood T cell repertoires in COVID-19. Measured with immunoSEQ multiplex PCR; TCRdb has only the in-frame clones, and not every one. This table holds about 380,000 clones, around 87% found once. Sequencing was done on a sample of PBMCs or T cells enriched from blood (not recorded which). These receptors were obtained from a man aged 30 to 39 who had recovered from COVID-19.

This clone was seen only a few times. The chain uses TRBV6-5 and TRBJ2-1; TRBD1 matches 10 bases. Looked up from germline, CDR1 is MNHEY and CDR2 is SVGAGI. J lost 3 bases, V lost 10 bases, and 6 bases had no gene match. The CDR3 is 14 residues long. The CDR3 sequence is CAIQGTGVYNEQFF. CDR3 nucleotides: TGTGCCATCCAAGGGACAGGGGTCTACAATGAGCAGTTCTTC.

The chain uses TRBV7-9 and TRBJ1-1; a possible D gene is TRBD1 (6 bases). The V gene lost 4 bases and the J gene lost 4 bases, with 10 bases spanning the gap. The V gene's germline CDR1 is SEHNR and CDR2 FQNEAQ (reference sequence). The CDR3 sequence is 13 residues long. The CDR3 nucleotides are TGTGCCAGCAGCTGGACAGCCAGCACTGAAGCTTTCTTT. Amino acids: CASSWTASTEAFF.

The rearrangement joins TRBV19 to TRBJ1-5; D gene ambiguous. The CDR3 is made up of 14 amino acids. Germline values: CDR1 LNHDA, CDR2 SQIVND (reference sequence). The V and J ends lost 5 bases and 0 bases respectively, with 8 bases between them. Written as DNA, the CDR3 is TGTGCCAGTAGTTCAATAGATAGCAATCAGCCCCAGCATTTT. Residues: CASSSIDSNQPQHF.

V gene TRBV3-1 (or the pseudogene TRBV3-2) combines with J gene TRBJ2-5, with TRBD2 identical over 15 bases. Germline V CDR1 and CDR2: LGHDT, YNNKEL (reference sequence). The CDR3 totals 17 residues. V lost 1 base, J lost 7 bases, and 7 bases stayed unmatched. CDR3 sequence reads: CASSQATGLAGGGTQYF. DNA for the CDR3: TGTGCCAGCAGCCAAGCTACGGGACTAGCGGGGGGTGGGACCCAGTACTTC.

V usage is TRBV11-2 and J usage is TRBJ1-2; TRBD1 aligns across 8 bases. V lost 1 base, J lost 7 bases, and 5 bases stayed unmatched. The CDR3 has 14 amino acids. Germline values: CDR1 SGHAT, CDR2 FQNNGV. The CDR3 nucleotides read TGTGCCAGCAGCTTAGTCCAGGGGGCGCCTGGCTACACCTTC. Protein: CASSLVQGAPGYTF.

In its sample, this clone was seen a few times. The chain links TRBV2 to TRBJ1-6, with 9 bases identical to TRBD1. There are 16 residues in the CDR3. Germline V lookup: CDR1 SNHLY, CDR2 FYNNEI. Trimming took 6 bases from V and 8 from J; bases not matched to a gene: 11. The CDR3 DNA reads TGTGCCAGCAGGGCCCCTACAGGGGGCATGGATTCACCCCTCCACTTT. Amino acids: CASRAPTGGMDSPLHF.

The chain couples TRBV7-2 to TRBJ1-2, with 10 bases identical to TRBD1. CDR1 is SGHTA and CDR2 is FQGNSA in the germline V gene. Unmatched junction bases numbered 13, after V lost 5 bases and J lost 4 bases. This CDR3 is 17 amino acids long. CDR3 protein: CASSPALSTGGTYGYTF. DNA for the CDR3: TGTGCCAGCAGCCCAGCCCTGTCGACAGGGGGCACCTATGGCTACACCTTC.

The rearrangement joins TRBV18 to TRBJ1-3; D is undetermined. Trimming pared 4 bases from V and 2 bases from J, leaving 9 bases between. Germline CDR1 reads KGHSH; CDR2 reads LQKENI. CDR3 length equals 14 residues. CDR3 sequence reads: CASSLDSAGNTIYF. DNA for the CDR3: TGTGCCAGCTCACTCGATTCGGCTGGAAACACCATATATTTT. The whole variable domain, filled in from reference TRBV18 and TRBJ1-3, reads NAGVMQNPRHLVRRRGQEARLRCSPMKGHSHVYWYRQLPEEGLKFMVYLQKENIIDESGMPKERFSAEFPKEGPSILRIQQVVRGDSAAYFCASSLDSAGNTIYFGEGSWLTVV.

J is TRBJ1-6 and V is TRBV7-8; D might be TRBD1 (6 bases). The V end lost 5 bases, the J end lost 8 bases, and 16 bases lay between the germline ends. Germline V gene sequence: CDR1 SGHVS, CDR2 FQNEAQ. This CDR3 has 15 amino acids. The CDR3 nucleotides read TGTGCCAGCAGCCAGCAGGGGATCCCTCATTCACCCCTCCACTTT. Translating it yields CASSQQGIPHSPLHF.

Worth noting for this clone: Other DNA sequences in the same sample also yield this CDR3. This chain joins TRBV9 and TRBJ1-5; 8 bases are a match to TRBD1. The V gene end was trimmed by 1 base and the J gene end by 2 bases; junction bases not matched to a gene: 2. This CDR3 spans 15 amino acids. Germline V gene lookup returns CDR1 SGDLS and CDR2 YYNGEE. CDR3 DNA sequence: TGTGCCAGCAGCGTATCAGGGGGCGGCAATCAGCCCCAGCATTTT. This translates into CASSVSGGGNQPQHF.

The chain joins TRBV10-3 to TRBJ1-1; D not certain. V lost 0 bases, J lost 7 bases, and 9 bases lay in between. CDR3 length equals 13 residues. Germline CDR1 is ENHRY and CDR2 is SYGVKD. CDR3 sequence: CAISESTGNEAFF. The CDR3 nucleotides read TGTGCCATCAGTGAGTCGACGGGGAATGAAGCTTTCTTT.

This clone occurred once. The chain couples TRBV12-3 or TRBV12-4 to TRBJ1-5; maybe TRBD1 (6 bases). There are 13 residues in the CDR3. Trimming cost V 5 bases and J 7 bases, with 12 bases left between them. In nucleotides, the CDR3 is TGTGCCAGCAGTCCTTCGCAGGGGCAGCCCCAGCATTTT. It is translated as CASSPSQGQPQHF.

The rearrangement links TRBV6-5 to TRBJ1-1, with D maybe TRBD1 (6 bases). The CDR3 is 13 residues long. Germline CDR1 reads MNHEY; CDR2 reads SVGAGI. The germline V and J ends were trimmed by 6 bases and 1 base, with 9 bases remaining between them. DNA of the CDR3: TGTGCCAGCAGACTGGGACAGAACACTGAAGCTTTCTTT. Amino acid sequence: CASRLGQNTEAFF.

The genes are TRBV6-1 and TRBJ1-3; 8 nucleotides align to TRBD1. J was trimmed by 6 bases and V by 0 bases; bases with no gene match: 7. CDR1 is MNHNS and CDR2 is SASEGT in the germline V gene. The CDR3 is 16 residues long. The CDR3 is CASSEALLTGVNTIYF. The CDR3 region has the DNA TGTGCCAGCAGTGAAGCGCTTTTGACAGGGGTAAACACCATATATTTT.

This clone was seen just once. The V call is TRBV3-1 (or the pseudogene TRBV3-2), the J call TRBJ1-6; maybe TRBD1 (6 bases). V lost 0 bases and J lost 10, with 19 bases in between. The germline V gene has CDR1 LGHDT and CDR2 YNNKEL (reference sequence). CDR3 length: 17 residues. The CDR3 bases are TGTGCCAGCAGCCAAGACAGGATAGGGGGTGGGTTATCACCCCTCCACTTT. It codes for CASSQDRIGGGLSPLHF.